The 29 T cell receptor beta chains below were found in one sample sequenced in a study of beta chain features in type 1 diabetes. Findings of the study overall: TCRB CDR3s were moderately but significantly shorter in Type 1 diabetes patients in all four CD4+ subsets.

Expressed TCRB transcripts were sequenced after all isolated RNA was converted to cDNA. Assay used: immunoSEQ multiplex PCR; TCRdb lists only in-frame clones, some missing. The table includes approximately 150,000 clones, about an eighth detected once. The antigens of these receptors remain unknown. Material: central memory CD4+ T cells from blood. These receptors all come from a man younger than 35 with type 1 diabetes.

There are a few counts of this clone. The chain is built from TRBV29-1 and TRBJ2-7; TRBD1 might be the D (5 bases). V was shortened by 5 bases and J by 0 bases, with 8 bases between the two germline ends. Germline V gene lookup returns CDR1 SQVTM and CDR2 ANQGSEA. The CDR3 sequence is 12 residues long. The CDR3 coding sequence is TGCAGCGTTCAAGGACACTCCTACGAGCAGTACTTC. It yields the protein CSVQGHSYEQYF.

This clone was detected many times. The chain has TRBV6-6 and TRBJ2-1; 8 bases are shared with TRBD1. The germline V gene has CDR1 MNHNY and CDR2 SVGAGI (reference sequence). J was trimmed by 6 bases and V by 0 bases; bases with no gene match: 1. The CDR3 loop spans 14 amino acids. CDR3 region: CASSYSTGGNEQFF. The DNA for the CDR3 is TGTGCCAGCAGTTACTCCACAGGGGGCAATGAGCAGTTCTTC.

J is TRBJ1-1 and V is TRBV11-3; 9 nucleotides line up with TRBD1. CDR1 and CDR2 from the germline V gene are SGHNT and YENEEA. This CDR3 has 16 residues. The junction had 13 bases not matched to a gene; V was cut back by 1 base and J by 10 bases. The CDR3 nucleotides are TGTGCCAGCAGCTTAGTTCCGCCGAACAGGGGGCGGGGAGCTTTCTTT. Translation gives CASSLVPPNRGRGAFF.

This clone was seen more than once but under ten times. This chain joins TRBV11-2 and TRBJ1-2, with D perhaps matching TRBD1 (5 bases). The germline V gene encodes CDR1 SGHAT and CDR2 FQNNGV. V was pared by 8 bases and J by 8 bases, with 21 bases between. CDR3 length equals 14 residues. The CDR3 reads CASYDRRGAEGYTF. CDR3 sequence (DNA): TGTGCCAGCTATGACCGGAGGGGAGCGGAAGGCTACACCTTC. The complete variable domain, with remaining parts taken from reference TRBV11-2 and TRBJ1-2, reads EAGVAQSPRYKIIEKRQSVAFWCNPISGHATLYWYQQILGQGPKLLIQFQNNGVVDDSQLPKDRFSAERLKGVDSTLKIQPAKLEDSAVYLCASYDRRGAEGYTFGSGTRLTVV.

This clone showed up just a few times. The chain recombines TRBV29-1 with TRBJ1-5; maybe TRBD1 (5 bases). Trimming took off 3 bases at V and 1 base at J, with 7 bases between the two ends. CDR3 length: 13 residues. Germline CDR1 and CDR2: SQVTM and ANQGSEA. This chain's CDR3 is CSVDGASNQPQHF. The CDR3 DNA sequence: TGCAGCGTTGATGGGGCGAGCAATCAGCCCCAGCATTTT.

This clone was detected only a few times. CDR3 in DNA: TGTGCCAGCAGCTTTAGCAGCCACGAGCAGTACTTC. This sequence encodes CASSFSSHEQYF. The chain is built from TRBV7-8 and TRBJ2-7, with D hard to call. The CDR3 is 12 residues long. The germline CDR1 and CDR2 sequences are SGHVS and FQNEAQ. Trimming pared 3 bases from V and 5 bases from J, leaving 8 bases between.

In DNA, the CDR3 is TGTGCCAGCAGCTGGGGACACCCTTACGAGCAGTTCTTC. Translating it yields CASSWGHPYEQFF. The chain links TRBV7-2 to TRBJ2-1; TRBD1 is a possible D gene (6 bases). This CDR3 is built from 13 residues. Trimming removed 4 bases at V and 10 bases at J, with 14 bases between. Germline V gene data show CDR1 as SGHTA and CDR2 as FQGNSA. Supplemented by reference TRBV7-2 and TRBJ2-1, the full variable domain reads GAGVSQSPSNKVTEKGKDVELRCDPISGHTALYWYRQSLGQGLEFLIYFQGNSAPDKSGLPSDRFSAERTGGSVSTLTIQRTQQEDSAVYLCASSWGHPYEQFFGPGTRLTVL.

This clone was observed a handful of times. This rearrangement joins TRBV11-3 to TRBJ1-1; D ambiguous. The CDR3 is 13 residues long. V dropped 5 bases and J dropped 5 bases, with 12 bases sitting between them. CDR1 is SGHNT, CDR2 YENEEA, per germline. DNA for the CDR3: TGTGCCAGCAGCCTCCTTAAGTGGACTGAAGCTTTCTTT. Translating it yields CASSLLKWTEAFF.

The chain has TRBV2 and TRBJ2-7; 8 bases agree with TRBD2. Germline V gene sequence: CDR1 SNHLY, CDR2 FYNNEI. The CDR3 spans 16 residues. The V and J ends lost 7 bases and 6 bases, in that order; junction bases with no gene match: 17. The CDR3, as DNA: TGTGCCAGCAAGCGGAGCGGAGGACTAGCTTTAACCGAGCAGTACTTC. Translating gives CASKRSGGLALTEQYF.

This clone came up a few times. V gene TRBV30 combines with J gene TRBJ1-2; 7 bases are shared with TRBD1. This CDR3 has 13 amino acids. V lost 4 bases to trimming and J lost 7 bases; unmatched junction nucleotides: 9. Germline CDR1 and CDR2: GTSNPN and SVGIG (reference sequence). The CDR3 sequence: CAWTGQAQVGYTF. As DNA, the CDR3 is TGTGCCTGGACCGGACAGGCTCAGGTTGGCTACACCTTC.

This clone was counted at least ten times. V usage is TRBV29-1 and J usage is TRBJ1-3; 9 bases line up with TRBD1. The CDR3 extends over 13 amino acids. After removal of 7 bases from V and 4 bases from J, the junction contained 5 bases not matched to a gene. From germline, CDR1 is SQVTM and CDR2 ANQGSEA. In nucleotides, the CDR3 is TGCAGCGCCGGGACAGGGAACGGAAACACCATATATTTT. Residues: CSAGTGNGNTIYF.

This chain connects TRBV7-9 to TRBJ2-7, with TRBD1 identical over 8 bases. V gave up 5 bases and J gave up 5 bases; unmatched junction bases: 8. This CDR3 has 14 amino acids. CDR1 and CDR2 (germline): SEHNR, FQNEAQ (reference sequence). This chain's CDR3 is CASSPRQGSHEQYF. DNA of the CDR3: TGTGCCAGCAGCCCTAGACAGGGGTCCCACGAGCAGTACTTC. Drawing the rest from reference TRBV7-9 and TRBJ2-7, the complete variable domain is DTGVSQNPRHKITKRGQNVTFRCDPISEHNRLYWYRQTLGQGPEFLTYFQNEAQLEKSRLLSDRFSAERPKGSFSTLEIQRTEQGDSAMYLCASSPRQGSHEQYFGPGTRLTVT.

This clone has only a few counts. The V and J genes are TRBV7-2 and TRBJ1-2, with D unclear. The CDR3 totals 12 residues. V lost 2 bases and J 4 bases, leaving 5 bases between the germline ends. CDR1 is SGHTA, CDR2 FQGNSA, per germline. The CDR3 bases are TGTGCCAGCAGCTTAAACCGCTATGGCTACACCTTC. This encodes CASSLNRYGYTF.

The V and J genes are TRBV30 and TRBJ2-3, with D tentatively TRBD2 (6 bases). This CDR3 spans 13 amino acids. The germline CDR1 and CDR2 sequences are GTSNPN and SVGIG (reference sequence). Trimming stripped 4 bases from V and 3 bases from J, with 11 bases between. As DNA, the CDR3 is TGTGCCTGGAACATGGAGGGAACAGATACGCAGTATTTT. Translation gives CAWNMEGTDTQYF.

This clone has more than one count but fewer than ten. The same CDR3 arises from other DNA sequences in this sample as well. This chain joins TRBV29-1 and TRBJ1-1; D gene unclear. Between the trimmed V and J ends, which lost 4 bases and 2 bases, there was a span of 8 bases. The V gene's germline CDR1 is SQVTM and CDR2 ANQGSEA. This CDR3 has 12 residues. The CDR3 reads CSVARANTEAFF. Here the CDR3 DNA reads TGCAGCGTTGCCCGGGCCAACACTGAAGCTTTCTTT.

This chain joins TRBV2 and TRBJ1-1; perhaps TRBD1 as D (5 bases). The V gene lost 7 bases and the J gene lost 1 base, with 7 bases spanning the gap. The germline V gene has CDR1 SNHLY and CDR2 FYNNEI. The CDR3 spans 12 residues. CDR3 region: CASIQGNTEAFF. In nucleotides, the CDR3 is TGTGCCAGCATCCAGGGGAACACTGAAGCTTTCTTT.

The table lists this clone with a few counts. The chain links TRBV27 to TRBJ1-1; TRBD1 aligns across 7 bases. Germline CDR1 reads MNHEY; CDR2 reads SMNVEV (reference sequence). The V segment lost 5 bases and the J segment 9 bases; nucleotides outside the gene matches: 9. The CDR3 covers 13 residues. This CDR3 reads CASSTQGGSKAFF. CDR3 DNA sequence: TGTGCCAGCAGTACCCAGGGGGGGAGTAAAGCTTTCTTT.

The chain employs TRBV30 and TRBJ2-5; D gene ambiguous. This CDR3 is 15 amino acids long. V was clipped by 1 base and J by 2 bases, with 14 bases between them. CDR1 is GTSNPN and CDR2 is SVGIG in the germline V gene (reference sequence). CDR3 protein: CAWSEVGGRQETQYF. The CDR3, as DNA: TGTGCCTGGAGTGAGGTAGGCGGAAGACAAGAGACCCAGTACTTC. The whole variable domain, remainder taken from reference TRBV30 and TRBJ2-5, is SQTIHQWPATLVQPVGSPLSLECTVEGTSNPNLYWYRQAAGRGLQLLFYSVGIGQISSEVPQNLSASRPQDRQFILSSKKLLLSDSGFYLCAWSEVGGRQETQYFGPGTRLLVL.

This clone was found a few times. The chain carries TRBV2 and TRBJ2-5, with a tentative D call TRBD1 (6 bases). Between the trimmed V and J ends, which lost 7 bases and 4 bases, there was a span of 13 bases. The V gene's germline CDR1 is SNHLY and CDR2 FYNNEI. CDR3 length equals 13 residues. The CDR3 sequence: CASNQQGRETQYF. In nucleotides, the CDR3 is TGTGCCAGCAACCAACAGGGTAGAGAGACCCAGTACTTC.

This clone showed up just a few times. The chain uses TRBV7-9 and TRBJ1-6; D uncertain. The CDR3 is made up of 16 amino acids. Trimming removed 5 bases at V and 10 bases at J, with 21 bases between. Germline values: CDR1 SEHNR, CDR2 FQNEAQ (reference sequence). DNA of the CDR3: TGTGCCAGCAGCCCGGATGTCACCTGGGTCTCGTCACCCCTCCACTTT. This gives the protein CASSPDVTWVSSPLHF.

The chain has TRBV6-6 and TRBJ1-5, with D uncertain. This CDR3 is 12 amino acids long. CDR1 and CDR2 from the germline V gene are MNHNY and SVGAGI (reference sequence). The V end was cut by 5 bases, the J end by 0 bases, with 2 bases between. The CDR3 protein is CASSGSNQPQHF. CDR3 nucleotide sequence: TGTGCCAGCAGTGGTAGCAATCAGCCCCAGCATTTT.

This chain links TRBV30 with TRBJ1-2; D remains unclear. Germline lookup yields CDR1 GTSNPN and CDR2 SVGIG (reference sequence). The CDR3 spans 11 residues. V lost 6 bases and J lost 8, with 13 bases in between. The CDR3 DNA sequence: TGTGCCTGTCGGGCCCTCGAGGGCTACACCTTC. Its protein is CACRALEGYTF.

There are a few counts of this clone. The V and J genes are TRBV5-1 and TRBJ2-2; D gene ambiguous. Trimming took 4 bases from V and 3 from J, leaving 16 bases between them. CDR1 and CDR2 from the germline V gene are SGHRS and YFSETQ. This CDR3 contains 16 residues. CDR3 in DNA: TGCGCCAGCAGCCCCCAGCTTTATGGCGACACCGGGGAGCTGTTTTTT. It encodes CASSPQLYGDTGELFF.

In its sample, this clone was seen a few times. The J gene is TRBJ1-1, the V gene TRBV20-1; D not certain. The CDR3 is 10 amino acids. V lost 4 bases, J lost 8 bases, and 8 bases lay in between. Germline V gene lookup returns CDR1 DFQATT and CDR2 SNEGSKA (reference sequence). CDR3 sequence (DNA): TGCAGTGCTAAAGGCGAAGAAGCTTTCTTT. Amino acid sequence: CSAKGEEAFF.

Only a few counts were recorded for this clone. The chain is built from TRBV9 and TRBJ1-2; D is possibly TRBD1 (6 bases). Deletions cut 4 bases from V and 4 bases from J, with 14 bases between. The CDR3 has 14 residues. In germline, CDR1 is SGDLS, CDR2 YYNGEE. The CDR3 DNA follows: TGTGCCAGCAGCCCCCAAATGGGGGCCTATGGCTACACCTTC. Residues: CASSPQMGAYGYTF.

This clone has more than one count but fewer than ten. The J gene is TRBJ2-7, the V gene TRBV18, with 7 bases lining up with TRBD1. The CDR3 covers 13 residues. In germline, CDR1 is KGHSH, CDR2 LQKENI. The trim removed 2 bases at V and 4 bases at J, leaving 2 bases unmatched. The CDR3 DNA reads TGTGCCAGCTCACCAGGGACAGATTACGAGCAGTACTTC. Translating gives CASSPGTDYEQYF.

The chain links TRBV7-9 to TRBJ1-4; D gene ambiguous. Germline V gene data show CDR1 as SEHNR and CDR2 as FQNEAQ (reference sequence). The CDR3 is 14 amino acids. Trimming took 1 base from V and 4 from J, leaving 7 bases between them. The DNA of the CDR3 is TGTGCCAGCAGCTTAGGAGGGAATAATGAAAAACTGTTTTTT. Its translation: CASSLGGNNEKLFF. The variable domain in full, with the rest retrieved from reference TRBV7-9 and TRBJ1-4, is DTGVSQNPRHKITKRGQNVTFRCDPISEHNRLYWYRQTLGQGPEFLTYFQNEAQLEKSRLLSDRFSAERPKGSFSTLEIQRTEQGDSAMYLCASSLGGNNEKLFFGSGTQLSVL.

The V and J genes are TRBV5-1 and TRBJ2-1; perhaps TRBD1 as D (6 bases). The CDR3 is 13 residues long. From germline, CDR1 is SGHRS and CDR2 YFSETQ. Trimming left V 3 bases short and J 10 bases short, with 14 bases between. CDR3 loop: CASSSGQRGEQFF. The CDR3, as DNA: TGCGCCAGCAGCTCCGGACAGAGGGGAGAGCAGTTCTTC.

The chain has TRBV7-9 and TRBJ2-3, with D tentatively TRBD2 (6 bases). Trimming removed 7 bases at V and 0 bases at J, with 11 bases between. Germline V gene lookup returns CDR1 SEHNR and CDR2 FQNEAQ (reference sequence). The length of the CDR3 is 14 residues. The CDR3: CASTPGLSTDTQYF. The DNA for the CDR3 is TGTGCCAGCACCCCCGGACTAAGCACAGATACGCAGTATTTT.